The rows below give T cell receptor beta chains drawn from one sample of a study of blood T cell repertoires in COVID-19. TCRdb's table, derived via immunoSEQ multiplex PCR, lists solely in-frame clones and lacks some. The profile shows about 350,000 clones, roughly 87% of them singletons. The sample comprised peripheral blood. The receptors originated from a woman in her sixties or seventies with COVID-19, enrolled during active disease. The conserved cysteine and the conserved F or W are not part of the CDR3 here. D genes are given only for firm matches.

j_gene,v_gene,d_gene,CDR3aa
TRBJ2-3,TRBV9,NA,ASSPGGTDTQY
TRBJ2-5,TRBV9,NA,ASSEDTGETQY
TRBJ1-3,TRBV2,TRBD1,ASAGTGSGNTIY
TRBJ1-2,TRBV2,NA,ASRPRTIGYT
TRBJ1-1,TRBV21-1,NA,ASVRPGVPTEAF
TRBJ1-4,TRBV5-1,NA,ASSSQGNEKLF
TRBJ1-1,TRBV20-1,NA,SARVGAEAF
TRBJ2-1,TRBV9,NA,ASSVESSSYNEQF
TRBJ1-5,TRBV6-2/TRBV6-3,TRBD1,ASSYTQGASQPQH
TRBJ2-7,TRBV5-6,NA,ASSLYPPYEQY
TRBJ2-1,TRBV25-1,TRBD1,ASSESDRGNEQF
TRBJ1-1,TRBV7-2,NA,ASSLRRNTEAF
TRBJ1-1,TRBV18,NA,ASSPFGGAEAF
TRBJ2-3,TRBV4-1,NA,ASSSQRGDRGADTQY
TRBJ1-2,TRBV27,NA,ASSLSPRTDYT
TRBJ1-3,TRBV14,NA,ASSQDRRTIY
TRBJ2-7,TRBV9,NA,ASSPQPSSSYEQY
TRBJ1-4,TRBV9,TRBD1,ASSEGTGVIREKLF
TRBJ2-7,TRBV27,TRBD2,ASRGGDSYEQY
TRBJ2-3,TRBV5-1,TRBD2,ASSRTSGGAPATDTQY